The 29 T cell receptor beta chains given below trace back to one sample, sequenced in a study of cytomegalovirus exposure and HLA in healthy donors (dated by TCRdb to 2016 to 2017). The library was generated by the immunoSEQ multiplex PCR assay. TCRdb carries this immuneACCESS record with in-frame sequences only. Its versions omit some clonotypes, under half of them owing to an unresolved V gene in the studies checked, with the rest unexplained. The sample table shows 120,000 to 150,000 clones, and about four fifths are seen once. The ten most abundant clones make up 1.4% of the sample. The sequenced material came from PBMCs. The receptors shown here come from a woman aged 30 to 39 in good health and CMV-seronegative.

CDR3 sequence (DNA): TGTGCCAGCAGCTTGTCCCCTCCAGGGACAGTCCCCCGTACGCAGTATTTT. This translates into CASSLSPPGTVPRTQYF. The chain recombines TRBV5-5 with TRBJ2-3; 7 bases align to TRBD1. This CDR3 is built from 17 residues. CDR1 and CDR2 from the germline V gene are SGHKS and YYEKEE (reference sequence). The V and J ends lost 1 base and 8 bases, in that order; junction bases with no gene match: 16. The full variable domain, completed using reference TRBV5-5 and TRBJ2-3, is DAGVTQSPTHLIKTRGQQVTLRCSPISGHKSVSWYQQVLGQGPQFIFQYYEKEERGRGNFPDRFSARQFPNYSSELNVNALLLGDSALYLCASSLSPPGTVPRTQYFGPGTRLTVL.

V is TRBV7-9 and J is TRBJ1-1, with 10 bases lining up with TRBD1. The CDR3 runs to 15 residues. The J segment lost 4 bases and the V segment lost 5 bases, leaving 7 bases of the junction unmatched. Germline CDR1 reads SEHNR; CDR2 reads FQNEAQ (reference sequence). CDR3 DNA: TGTGCCAGCAGCAAAAGGGACAGGGGATTCACTGAAGCTTTCTTT. Protein sequence: CASSKRDRGFTEAFF.

The chain recombines TRBV7-2 with TRBJ1-2, with 8 bases lining up with TRBD1. V lost 5 bases to trimming and J lost 1 base; unmatched junction nucleotides: 12. Germline V gives CDR1 SGHTA, CDR2 FQGNSA. This CDR3 spans 17 amino acids. In DNA form, the CDR3 reads TGTGCCAGCAGCCGTAACAGGGGGAATTTATTTAACTATGGCTACACCTTC. Residues: CASSRNRGNLFNYGYTF.

J is TRBJ1-5 and V is TRBV10-3, with D possibly matching TRBD1 (6 bases). The germline V gene has CDR1 ENHRY and CDR2 SYGVKD. The CDR3 runs to 14 residues. Trimming took off 10 bases at V and 2 bases at J, with 15 bases between the two ends. The CDR3, as DNA: TGTGCCAGCACAACAGGGTATGGCAATCAGCCCCAGCATTTT. This sequence encodes CASTTGYGNQPQHF.

The count of this clone is one. The CDR3 protein is CASSLTGGGQPQHF. DNA of the CDR3: TGTGCCAGCAGTTTAACAGGGGGAGGTCAGCCCCAGCATTTT. The chain joins TRBV6-5 to TRBJ1-5; 8 nucleotides line up with TRBD1. The CDR3 length is 14 residues. Losses at the gene ends were 4 bases for V and 6 bases for J; bases not matched to a gene: 5. Germline V CDR1 and CDR2: MNHEY, SVGAGI.

This chain links TRBV11-2 with TRBJ2-3; D uncertain. The CDR3 is 14 amino acids. With 1 base removed from V and 2 bases from J, the gap between germline ends came to 7 bases. Germline lookup yields CDR1 SGHAT and CDR2 FQNNGV. CDR3 loop: CASSLALSTDTQYF. The CDR3 DNA reads as TGTGCCAGCAGCTTAGCACTATCCACAGATACGCAGTATTTT. Together with reference TRBV11-2 and TRBJ2-3, the CDR3 gives the full variable domain: EAGVAQSPRYKIIEKRQSVAFWCNPISGHATLYWYQQILGQGPKLLIQFQNNGVVDDSQLPKDRFSAERLKGVDSTLKIQPAKLEDSAVYLCASSLALSTDTQYFGPGTRLTVL.

J is TRBJ2-7 and V is TRBV19; a weak D match, TRBD1 (6 bases). This CDR3 contains 12 residues. CDR1 and CDR2 (germline): LNHDA, SQIVND (reference sequence). The germline V and J ends were trimmed by 7 bases and 5 bases, with 12 bases remaining between them. The CDR3 DNA reads TGTGCCAGTATTGGCAGGGGCCACGAGCAGTACTTC. Protein product: CASIGRGHEQYF.

The genes are TRBV2 and TRBJ1-5; maybe TRBD1 (5 bases). The V end lost 6 bases, the J end lost 0 bases, and 6 bases lay between the germline ends. Germline CDR1 reads SNHLY; CDR2 reads FYNNEI. CDR3 length equals 13 residues. CDR3 coding DNA: TGTGCCAGCAGCAGGGATAGCAATCAGCCCCAGCATTTT. As protein: CASSRDSNQPQHF. Full variable domain (outside the CDR3, taken from reference TRBV2 and TRBJ1-5): EPEVTQTPSHQVTQMGQEVILRCVPISNHLYFYWYRQILGQKVEFLVSFYNNEISEKSEIFDDQFSVERPDGSNFTLKIRSTKLEDSAMYFCASSRDSNQPQHFGDGTRLSIL.

This clone was detected only a few times. This chain links TRBV20-1 with TRBJ1-1; D remains unclear. Trimming left V 6 bases short and J 5 bases short, with 10 bases between. Germline V gene lookup returns CDR1 DFQATT and CDR2 SNEGSKA (reference sequence). This CDR3 has 11 residues. The CDR3 region has the DNA TGCAGTGCCTACAAGAGGACTGAAGCTTTCTTT. Translation: CSAYKRTEAFF.

This clone was seen only a few times. This sequence joins TRBV7-9 and TRBJ2-1; 9 nucleotides align to TRBD2. Trimming took 5 bases from V and 5 from J; bases not matched to a gene: 10. This CDR3 contains 16 residues. Germline assignment: CDR1 SEHNR and CDR2 FQNEAQ (reference sequence). The CDR3 is CASSRGSGGPDNEQFF. CDR3 nucleotide sequence: TGTGCCAGCAGCCGCGGGAGCGGGGGGCCCGACAATGAGCAGTTCTTC.

The chain couples TRBV2 to TRBJ2-7; 7 nucleotides line up with TRBD1. Losses at the gene ends were 8 bases for V and 2 bases for J; bases not matched to a gene: 12. Germline values: CDR1 SNHLY, CDR2 FYNNEI. This CDR3 spans 15 amino acids. The chain's CDR3 is CASVGVRQGAYEQYF. The CDR3, as DNA: TGTGCCAGCGTAGGAGTGCGACAGGGAGCCTACGAGCAGTACTTC.

The V and J genes are TRBV5-1 and TRBJ2-7, with a weak D call TRBD1 (6 bases). Germline loops: CDR1 SGHRS, CDR2 YFSETQ. The CDR3 covers 13 residues. V was cut by 1 base and J by 2 bases, with 7 bases left in between. The CDR3 protein is CASSLTGTYEQYF. CDR3 nucleotide sequence: TGCGCCAGCAGCTTGACAGGGACCTACGAGCAGTACTTC.

This chain joins TRBV27 and TRBJ1-5; TRBD1 is a possible D gene (5 bases). CDR1 and CDR2 (germline): MNHEY, SMNVEV (reference sequence). CDR3 length: 14 residues. V was pared by 5 bases and J by 7 bases, with 15 bases between. The CDR3: CASSVGQGWQPQHF. Written as DNA, the CDR3 is TGTGCCAGCAGTGTAGGTCAGGGATGGCAGCCCCAGCATTTT.

The V and J genes are TRBV5-4 and TRBJ2-5, with 13 bases that match TRBD2. Germline CDR1 and CDR2: SGHNT and YYREEE (reference sequence). This CDR3 spans 16 amino acids. V shed 5 bases, J shed 5 bases, and the junction held 9 bases outside the gene matches. CDR3 sequence (DNA): TGTGCCAGCAGTTTAACTAGCGGGGGGGCGGGCGAGACCCAGTACTTC. Translation: CASSLTSGGAGETQYF.

The J gene is TRBJ2-2, the V gene TRBV7-8, with 10 bases identical to TRBD2. The ends lost 6 bases at V and 5 bases at J; junction bases unmatched: 27. This CDR3 spans 22 amino acids. Germline values: CDR1 SGHVS, CDR2 FQNEAQ. This CDR3 is CASRLIQTGASGGSFGTGELFF. The CDR3 region has the DNA TGTGCCAGCAGACTAATACAGACAGGGGCTAGCGGGGGCTCCTTCGGGACCGGGGAGCTGTTTTTT.

This chain links TRBV18 with TRBJ2-2, with 10 nucleotides matching TRBD1. Germline V gene lookup returns CDR1 KGHSH and CDR2 LQKENI. The CDR3 has 17 amino acids. The V gene end was trimmed by 3 bases and the J gene end by 5 bases; junction bases not matched to a gene: 9. The CDR3 here is CASSPRQGADVTGELFF. DNA of the CDR3: TGTGCCAGCTCACCGAGACAGGGGGCAGATGTTACCGGGGAGCTGTTTTTT.

The chain has TRBV5-1 and TRBJ2-3; 10 bases match TRBD1. The germline CDR1 and CDR2 sequences are SGHRS and YFSETQ. After removal of 5 bases from V and 4 bases from J, the junction contained 4 bases not matched to a gene. This CDR3 spans 14 amino acids. CDR3 region: CASRRQGASDTQYF. The CDR3 DNA is TGCGCCAGCAGAAGACAGGGGGCCTCAGATACGCAGTATTTT. Variable domain in full (rest from reference TRBV5-1 and TRBJ2-3): KAGVTQTPRYLIKTRGQQVTLSCSPISGHRSVSWYQQTPGQGLQFLFEYFSETQRNKGNFPGRFSGRQFSNSRSEMNVSTLELGDSALYLCASRRQGASDTQYFGPGTRLTVL.

The chain joins TRBV7-2 to TRBJ1-5; 7 nucleotides align to TRBD1. The CDR3 sequence is 18 residues long. The V gene's germline CDR1 is SGHTA and CDR2 FQGNSA. With V trimmed by 5 bases and J by 5 bases, 18 bases remained unmatched. CDR3 sequence: CASSPAAGTAGRDQPQHF. The DNA of the CDR3 is TGTGCCAGCAGCCCTGCTGCCGGGACAGCCGGACGTGATCAGCCCCAGCATTTT.

V gene TRBV5-5 combines with J gene TRBJ2-7; 8 bases map to TRBD1. Germline CDR1 is SGHKS and CDR2 is YYEKEE (reference sequence). J lost 2 bases, V lost 0 bases, and 4 bases had no gene match. The CDR3 is made up of 15 amino acids. The CDR3 loop is CASSLEGTGTYEQYF. CDR3 coding DNA: TGTGCCAGCAGCTTGGAAGGGACAGGAACCTACGAGCAGTACTTC.

This clone turned up a few times. The CDR3 DNA reads TGTGCCAGCAGTGTAATTTTGGGGGACAGAGCCTACGAGCAGTACTTC. Its protein product is CASSVILGDRAYEQYF. This sequence joins TRBV6-1 and TRBJ2-7; 7 bases are shared with TRBD1. CDR1 MNHNS and CDR2 SASEGT come from the germline V gene. The CDR3 spans 16 residues. The trim removed 4 bases at V and 2 bases at J, leaving 11 bases unmatched.

The CDR3 coding sequence is TGTGCCAGCAGTCGTACGGGACAGGGGAATTCACCCCTCCACTTT. This translates into CASSRTGQGNSPLHF. The J gene is TRBJ1-6, the V gene TRBV2; TRBD1 matches 10 bases. Trimming cost V 5 bases and J 7 bases; bases outside gene matches: 5. The germline CDR1 and CDR2 sequences are SNHLY and FYNNEI. The CDR3 loop spans 15 amino acids.

This chain links TRBV30 with TRBJ2-3; D call uncertain. CDR3 length equals 15 residues. V was clipped by 3 bases and J by 2 bases, with 15 bases between them. In germline, CDR1 is GTSNPN, CDR2 SVGIG (reference sequence). The CDR3 is CAWRPIGGSTDTQYF. Here the CDR3 DNA reads TGTGCCTGGAGGCCGATTGGCGGCTCCACAGATACGCAGTATTTT.

This clone was detected only a few times. The J gene is TRBJ1-5, the V gene TRBV19; D uncertain. The CDR3 sequence is 13 residues long. Germline CDR1 LNHDA, CDR2 SQIVND (reference sequence). Trimming stripped 3 bases from V and 6 bases from J, with 9 bases between. The CDR3 reads CASSIGFGQPQHF. The DNA for the CDR3 is TGTGCCAGTAGTATCGGTTTCGGTCAGCCCCAGCATTTT.

The rearrangement uses TRBV30 and TRBJ2-5; 12 nucleotides line up with TRBD1. CDR1 is GTSNPN and CDR2 is SVGIG in the germline V gene (reference sequence). The CDR3 loop spans 15 amino acids. The V gene end was trimmed by 0 bases and the J gene end by 5 bases; junction bases not matched to a gene: 4. DNA of the CDR3: TGTGCCTGGAGTGTGGGACAGGGGGCGCGGGAGACCCAGTACTTC. Translation gives CAWSVGQGARETQYF.

This clone has just one count. V gene TRBV6-6 combines with J gene TRBJ1-1; D is possibly TRBD1 (6 bases). V was trimmed by 6 bases and J by 13 bases, leaving 18 bases between them. The germline CDR1 and CDR2 sequences are MNHNY and SVGAGI (reference sequence). This CDR3 has 12 amino acids. This CDR3 is CASSHRQDKGFF. Written as DNA, the CDR3 is TGTGCCAGCAGCCACAGACAGGACAAAGGTTTCTTT.

J is TRBJ2-2 and V is TRBV29-1, with 7 bases fitting TRBD2. The CDR3 runs 15 residues. Germline assignment: CDR1 SQVTM and CDR2 ANQGSEA. The trim removed 5 bases at V and 4 bases at J, leaving 10 bases unmatched. The CDR3, as DNA: TGCAGCGTTAATCCAAGCGGGGTCCCCACCGGGGAGCTGTTTTTT. This sequence encodes CSVNPSGVPTGELFF.

The gene calls are TRBV7-3 and TRBJ2-7; D is possibly TRBD1 (5 bases). The germline V and J ends were trimmed by 1 base and 2 bases, with 9 bases remaining between them. The CDR3 length is 14 residues. Germline V CDR1 and CDR2: SGHTA, FQGTGA. DNA for the CDR3: TGTGCCAGCAGCTTAATCGCAGGGCCCTACGAGCAGTACTTC. Protein: CASSLIAGPYEQYF. Full variable domain (outside the CDR3, taken from reference TRBV7-3 and TRBJ2-7): GAGVSQTPSNKVTEKGKYVELRCDPISGHTALYWYRQSLGQGPEFLIYFQGTGAADDSGLPNDRFFAVRPEGSVSTLKIQRTERGDSAVYLCASSLIAGPYEQYFGPGTRLTVT.

In its sample, this clone was seen a few times. The CDR3 nucleotides read TGTGCCAGCAGTGAACTAGCGGGGGTCGCCGGGGAGCTGTTTTTT. Its protein is CASSELAGVAGELFF. This chain joins TRBV2 and TRBJ2-2, with TRBD2 matching over 10 bases. Germline V gene sequence: CDR1 SNHLY, CDR2 FYNNEI. The CDR3 runs to 15 residues. With V trimmed by 2 bases and J by 6 bases, 3 bases remained unmatched.

V gene TRBV19 combines with J gene TRBJ1-6, with D maybe TRBD1 (5 bases). CDR1 LNHDA and CDR2 SQIVND come from the germline V gene (reference sequence). Deletions cut 3 bases from V and 13 bases from J, with 10 bases between. The CDR3 extends over 12 amino acids. The CDR3 reads CASSIGGSPLHF. CDR3 DNA: TGTGCCAGTAGTATTGGGGGGTCCCCCCTCCACTTT.